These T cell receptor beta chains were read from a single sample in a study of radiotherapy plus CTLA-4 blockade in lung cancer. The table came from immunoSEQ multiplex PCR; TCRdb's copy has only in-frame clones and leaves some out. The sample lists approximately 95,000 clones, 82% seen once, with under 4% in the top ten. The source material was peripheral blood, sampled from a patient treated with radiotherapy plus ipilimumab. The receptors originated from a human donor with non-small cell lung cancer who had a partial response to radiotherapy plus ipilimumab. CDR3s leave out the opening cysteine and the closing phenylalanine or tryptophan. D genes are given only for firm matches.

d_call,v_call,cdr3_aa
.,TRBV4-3,ASSQDPGSGNTIY
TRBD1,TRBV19,ASSLPQGAGEKLF
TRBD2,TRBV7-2,ASSSPPGTSGPQETQY
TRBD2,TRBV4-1,ASSPGTSRTGELF
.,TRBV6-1,ASRNRETGGTEAF
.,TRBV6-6,ASSYSGDGTQY
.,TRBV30,AWSVGAANYGYT
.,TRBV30,AWRGGGSQETQY
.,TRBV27,ASRGAPWSTDTQY
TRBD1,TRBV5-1,ASSLEPTGDYT
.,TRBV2,ASSRARREWADTQY
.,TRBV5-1,ASSGGPQGAYEQY
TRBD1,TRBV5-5,ASSLERGLGGELF
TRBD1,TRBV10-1,ASSGQGADTQY
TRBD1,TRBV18,ASSPPGRGPGDTQY
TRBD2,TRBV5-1,ASSPEGLAGGYEQY
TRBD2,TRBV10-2,ASLRERELF
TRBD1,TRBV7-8,ASSSGGRRNEQY
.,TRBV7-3,ASSLGREQF
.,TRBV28,ASSFSGANSPLH
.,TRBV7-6,ASSFLGPDTQY
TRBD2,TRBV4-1,ASSQDQRGYNEQF
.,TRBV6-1,ASSEGTGNSGNTIY
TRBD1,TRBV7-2,ASSIPGQGPNTGELF
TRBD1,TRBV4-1,ASSQKSAGTGWTDTQY
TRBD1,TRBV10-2,ASSARDSQGPGELF
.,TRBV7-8,ASSLGGGFYNEQF
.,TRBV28,ASSLWNPIEINTIY
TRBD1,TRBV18,ASSPQGAANEKLF
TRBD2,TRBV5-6,ASSWSSGETQY
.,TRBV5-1,ASSIDPTGQGRNEQF
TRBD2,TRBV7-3,ASSPSGSLRGELF
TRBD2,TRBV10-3,AIRAGTSGDTQY
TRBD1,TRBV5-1,ASSSQGASYEQY
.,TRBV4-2,ASSQGFSNAYEQY
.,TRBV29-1,SARDRSGYT
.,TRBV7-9,ASSLQTYEQY
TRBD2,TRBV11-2,ASSSVRLAGNNEQF
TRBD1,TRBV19,ASRQGDYEQY
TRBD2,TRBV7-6,ASSTSGATDTQY
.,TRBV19,ASSSSRGRPYEQY
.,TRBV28,ASSLPHRAETQY
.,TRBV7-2,ASSLVQGSYEQY
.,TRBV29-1,SVVREIGSTDTQY
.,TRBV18,ASSADRPRSNQPQH
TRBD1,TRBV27,ASSLTGGTEAF
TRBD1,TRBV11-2,ASSPRQGQSYNEQF
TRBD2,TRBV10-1,ASSESRNSGISTGELF
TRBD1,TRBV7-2,ASSSTGARQPQH
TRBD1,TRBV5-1,ASSSGTASSYEQY
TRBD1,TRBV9,ASSETGVHNSPLH
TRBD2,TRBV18,ASFQRERGSDEQY
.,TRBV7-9,ASSLVGTQGEKLF
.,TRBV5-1,ASSSTSTDTQY
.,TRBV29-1,SVRGNTEAF
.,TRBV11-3,ASSYRARDYNEQF